The 7 T cell receptor beta chains reported below all come from one sample, sequenced in a study of blood T cell repertoires in COVID-19 (TCRdb year 2020). Receptor amplification or capture employed the immunoSEQ multiplex PCR assay. The source is immuneACCESS, and TCRdb retained only in-frame sequences with V and J called. Part of the clones is not carried over; for the studies checked, unresolved V genes explain less than half of this, and the remainder is unexplained. In this sample the table shows approximately 200,000 clones, around 85% of which occur a single time. Together, the top ten hold about 1.3% of the sample. The sequencing input was PBMCs or T cells enriched from blood (not recorded which). The receptors derive from a middle-aged woman with acute COVID-19.

V is TRBV4-2 and J is TRBJ1-2, with a possible D match to TRBD1 (6 bases). The germline gives CDR1 LGHNA, CDR2 YNFKEQ. The CDR3 totals 13 residues. Trimming pared 1 base from V and 3 bases from J, leaving 6 bases between. The CDR3 coding sequence is TGTGCCAGCAGCCAAGCAGGGGACTATGGCTACACCTTC. It yields the protein CASSQAGDYGYTF.

The chain has TRBV7-3 and TRBJ1-5, with a tentative D call TRBD1 (6 bases). V was clipped by 6 bases and J by 1 base, with 16 bases between them. The CDR3 covers 16 residues. Germline V gene lookup returns CDR1 SGHTA and CDR2 FQGTGA. CDR3: CASSCTGFGSNQPQHF. As DNA, the CDR3 is TGTGCCAGCAGTTGTACAGGGTTTGGGAGCAATCAGCCCCAGCATTTT.

The chain employs TRBV2 and TRBJ1-2, with D maybe TRBD1 (6 bases). The CDR3 runs 13 residues. Germline-derived CDR1 and CDR2 are SNHLY and FYNNEI. V was shortened by 8 bases and J by 4 bases, with 14 bases between the two germline ends. The CDR3 bases are TGTGCCAGCCCCGGGGGGGACACCTATGGCTACACCTTC. Translating gives CASPGGDTYGYTF.

CDR3 protein: CASSPPNRGVADEQFF. CDR3 coding DNA: TGTGCCAGCTCACCACCGAACAGGGGGGTCGCGGATGAGCAGTTCTTC. V and J are TRBV18 and TRBJ2-1, with 8 nucleotides matching TRBD1. In germline, CDR1 is KGHSH, CDR2 LQKENI. The CDR3 is 16 amino acids. The V and J ends lost 0 bases and 8 bases, in that order; junction bases with no gene match: 9. The full variable domain, rest sourced from reference TRBV18 and TRBJ2-1, is NAGVMQNPRHLVRRRGQEARLRCSPMKGHSHVYWYRQLPEEGLKFMVYLQKENIIDESGMPKERFSAEFPKEGPSILRIQQVVRGDSAAYFCASSPPNRGVADEQFFGPGTRLTVL.

There are a few counts of this clone. A junction end diverges from the germline sequence, so it may reflect a read error. The chain recombines TRBV5-6 with TRBJ2-3; 9 bases align to TRBD2. This CDR3 comprises 15 residues. Germline V gene lookup returns CDR1 SGHDT and CDR2 YYEEEE. CDR3 DNA sequence: TGTGCCAGCAGCCACTCCGGGACTAGCAGAGATACGCAGTATTTT. It yields the protein CASSHSGTSRDTQYF. Supplemented by reference TRBV5-6 and TRBJ2-3, the full variable domain reads DAGVTQSPTHLIKTRGQQVTLRCSPKSGHDTVSWYQQALGQGPQFIFQYYEEEERQRGNFPDRFSGHQFPNYSSELNVNALLLGDSALYLCASSHSGTSRDTQYFGPGTRLTVL.

Concerning this clone itself: Other DNA sequences in the sample encode the same CDR3. The chain is built from TRBV24-1 and TRBJ2-5, with 8 bases aligning to TRBD1. There are 15 residues in the CDR3. Germline CDR1 and CDR2: KGHDR and SFDVKD. V lost 3 bases and J lost 1; bases outside the gene matches: 3. CDR3 coding DNA: TGTGCCACCAGTGATCCCGGACAGGGCCAAGAGACCCAGTACTTC. Residues: CATSDPGQGQETQYF.

The chain employs TRBV6-4 and TRBJ2-1; TRBD2 aligns across 10 bases. CDR1 and CDR2 (germline): MRHNA, SNTAGT. The CDR3 totals 16 residues. Germline trimming cut 6 bases from V and 9 bases from J; bases unmatched to any gene: 14. The CDR3 spells CASRNLAGTSAFEQFF. The CDR3 coding sequence is TGTGCCAGCAGAAACTTAGCCGGGACTAGCGCATTTGAGCAGTTCTTC.